These 32 T cell receptor beta chains came from one sample sequenced in a study of blood T cell repertoires in COVID-19. Profiled with immunoSEQ multiplex PCR; TCRdb holds only in-frame clones, not every one. The table lists over 250,000 clones, approximately 90% of them singletons. The sequenced sample was peripheral blood. The source is a woman aged 25 to 39 with COVID-19, enrolled during active disease.

The table lists this clone with a count of one. The J gene is TRBJ1-4, the V gene TRBV21-1. TRBV21-1 is annotated as a pseudogene. This CDR3 is 19 amino acids long. The CDR3 here is CASSNKRGHIGIWNEKLFF. DNA of the CDR3: TGTGCCAGCAGCAATAAGCGCGGTCATATAGGAATTTGGAATGAAAAACTGTTTTTT.

The V call is TRBV27, the J call TRBJ1-4; D call uncertain. The CDR3 is made up of 14 amino acids. Germline values: CDR1 MNHEY, CDR2 SMNVEV (reference sequence). The ends were cut back, 7 bases at V and 8 bases at J, with 17 bases in the middle. The CDR3 region is CASTNWQTPEKLFF. The CDR3 coding sequence is TGTGCCAGCACCAACTGGCAGACACCCGAAAAACTGTTTTTT.

The count of this clone is one. V usage is TRBV7-9 and J usage is TRBJ2-1, with 7 bases lining up with TRBD2. The CDR3 is 14 residues long. V was clipped by 2 bases and J by 4 bases; unmatched bases: 2. Germline V gene data show CDR1 as SEHNR and CDR2 as FQNEAQ (reference sequence). This chain's CDR3 is CASSLTSEYNEQFF. In DNA form, the CDR3 reads TGTGCCAGCAGCTTAACTAGCGAGTACAATGAGCAGTTCTTC.

The sample holds one count of this clone. The V call is TRBV4-2, the J call TRBJ1-5; a possible D gene is TRBD1 (5 bases). The germline CDR1 and CDR2 sequences are LGHNA and YNFKEQ. This CDR3 comprises 14 residues. The V gene lost 0 bases and the J gene lost 6 bases, with 9 bases spanning the gap. The CDR3 DNA follows: TGTGCCAGCAGCCAAGATCTTCAGGGTCAGCCCCAGCATTTT. As protein: CASSQDLQGQPQHF.

The chain couples TRBV28 to TRBJ1-2; a possible D gene is TRBD1 (6 bases). This CDR3 contains 12 residues. CDR1 and CDR2 (germline): MDHEN, SYDVKM. The V and J ends lost 7 bases and 4 bases respectively, with 10 bases between them. The CDR3 DNA reads as TGTGCCAGCACCACAGGGAGCTATGGCTACACCTTC. The encoded protein is CASTTGSYGYTF.

The chain has TRBV10-3 and TRBJ2-1; 10 bases map to TRBD2. This CDR3 region has 16 residues. Germline V gene lookup returns CDR1 ENHRY and CDR2 SYGVKD. The junction had 3 bases not matched to a gene; V was cut back by 0 bases and J by 4 bases. In DNA, the CDR3 is TGTGCCATCAGTGAGTCTAGCGGGGGGACTTACAATGAGCAGTTCTTC. This gives the protein CAISESSGGTYNEQFF.

Here the CDR3 DNA reads TGTGCCAGCTCCGAGGGGGCGTACAATGAGCAGTTCTTC. It is translated as CASSEGAYNEQFF. The chain couples TRBV11-2 to TRBJ2-1, with 7 bases identical to TRBD1. Trimming removed 8 bases from V and 4 bases from J; junction bases left unmatched: 5. Per the germline V gene, CDR1 is SGHAT and CDR2 is FQNNGV. CDR3 size: 13 residues. The full variable domain, its missing parts supplied by reference TRBV11-2 and TRBJ2-1, is EAGVAQSPRYKIIEKRQSVAFWCNPISGHATLYWYQQILGQGPKLLIQFQNNGVVDDSQLPKDRFSAERLKGVDSTLKIQPAKLEDSAVYLCASSEGAYNEQFFGPGTRLTVL.

V and J are TRBV4-1 and TRBJ2-6, with TRBD2 matching 9 bases. CDR1 is MGHRA and CDR2 is YSYEKL in the germline V gene. The V and J ends lost 4 bases and 1 base, in that order; junction bases with no gene match: 5. CDR3 length: 17 residues. Here the CDR3 DNA reads TGCGCCAGCAGCCGGGTAGCGGGAGATTCTGGGGCCAACGTCCTGACTTTC. Its protein product is CASSRVAGDSGANVLTF.

The CDR3: CANQIGGRETDTQYF. CDR3 bases: TGTGCCAACCAGATTGGTGGGAGGGAAACAGATACGCAGTATTTT. V gene TRBV7-2 combines with J gene TRBJ2-3, with TRBD2 matching 7 bases. Germline V gives CDR1 SGHTA, CDR2 FQGNSA. This CDR3 region has 15 residues. Losses at the gene ends were 10 bases for V and 3 bases for J; bases not matched to a gene: 13.

The chain is built from TRBV19 and TRBJ1-5; 9 bases are a match to TRBD1. Germline CDR1 and CDR2: LNHDA and SQIVND (reference sequence). Trimming took 10 bases from V and 4 from J; bases not matched to a gene: 14. The CDR3 contains 16 residues. CDR3 nucleotides: TGTGCCACCCTTCGGAGGGGACAGGGTATTAATCAGCCCCAGCATTTT. This codes for CATLRRGQGINQPQHF.

The genes are TRBV6-1 and TRBJ2-2; D call uncertain. The germline V gene has CDR1 MNHNS and CDR2 SASEGT. V was pared by 1 base and J by 2 bases, with 11 bases between. This CDR3 has 16 amino acids. CDR3 sequence (DNA): TGTGCCAGCAGTGAAGTCTACAGAACAAACACCGGGGAGCTGTTTTTT. Amino acids: CASSEVYRTNTGELFF.

The chain carries TRBV10-3 and TRBJ2-7; 12 bases match TRBD2. With 6 bases clipped from V and 2 bases from J, the junction kept 8 bases outside the gene matches. CDR1 ENHRY and CDR2 SYGVKD come from the germline V gene. The CDR3 is 16 amino acids. Here the CDR3 reads CAISTELAGGTYEQYF. Written as DNA, the CDR3 is TGTGCCATCAGCACCGAACTAGCGGGAGGAACCTACGAGCAGTACTTC.

The V and J genes are TRBV6-4 and TRBJ1-1, with 8 bases aligning to TRBD1. This CDR3 comprises 15 residues. V gave up 11 bases and J gave up 4 bases; unmatched junction bases: 15. The germline gives CDR1 MRHNA, CDR2 SNTAGT. CDR3 in DNA: TGTGCCGTACCCCACCCCCGGACAGGGATCACTGAAGCTTTCTTT. Translated: CAVPHPRTGITEAFF.

V is TRBV5-1 and J is TRBJ2-7; TRBD2 agrees at 12 bases. In germline, CDR1 is SGHRS, CDR2 YFSETQ. The junction had 9 bases not matched to a gene; V was cut back by 4 bases and J by 4 bases. The CDR3 is made up of 16 amino acids. The CDR3: CASSLTSGSLPYEQYF. CDR3 DNA: TGCGCCAGCAGCCTGACTAGCGGGAGCTTACCGTACGAGCAGTACTTC.

The rearrangement joins TRBV5-1 to TRBJ1-2; the D gene is possibly TRBD1 (5 bases). Per germline, CDR1 SGHRS and CDR2 YFSETQ. Trimming pared 0 bases from V and 2 bases from J, leaving 8 bases between. The CDR3 totals 14 residues. The CDR3 DNA reads TGCGCCAGCAGCTTGGTACCAGGGAACTATGGCTACACCTTC. Residues: CASSLVPGNYGYTF.

The CDR3 region is CATSGRESNQPQHF. DNA for the CDR3: TGTGCCACCAGTGGCCGGGAAAGCAATCAGCCCCAGCATTTT. V usage is TRBV24-1 and J usage is TRBJ1-5; no clear D gene. Germline V CDR1 and CDR2: KGHDR, SFDVKD. Deletions cut 5 bases from V and 1 base from J, with 8 bases between. This CDR3 has 14 residues.

The chain has TRBV7-9 and TRBJ1-1, with D uncertain. Trimming removed 6 bases from V and 0 bases from J, with 8 bases in between. This CDR3 is built from 13 residues. Germline V gene lookup returns CDR1 SEHNR and CDR2 FQNEAQ (reference sequence). The CDR3 spells CASSRNMNTEAFF. The CDR3 bases are TGTGCCAGCAGTCGTAATATGAACACTGAAGCTTTCTTT.

This chain links TRBV9 with TRBJ2-1, with 12 positions matching TRBD2. The germline gives CDR1 SGDLS, CDR2 YYNGEE. The V and J ends lost 3 bases and 4 bases, in that order; junction bases with no gene match: 5. The CDR3 loop spans 16 amino acids. The CDR3 sequence is CASSARLAGAYNEQFF. The CDR3, as DNA: TGTGCCAGCAGCGCCCGACTAGCGGGAGCGTACAATGAGCAGTTCTTC.

The rearrangement links TRBV6-5 to TRBJ2-7, with no clear D. V lost 0 bases and J lost 0, with 6 bases in between. There are 14 residues in the CDR3. CDR1 and CDR2 from the germline V gene are MNHEY and SVGAGI. CDR3 coding DNA: TGTGCCAGCAGTTACTCGTTCAGCTCCTACGAGCAGTACTTC. This codes for CASSYSFSSYEQYF.

CDR3 amino acids: CSVGTGQGGEKLFF. As DNA, the CDR3 is TGCAGCGTCGGGACCGGACAGGGAGGAGAAAAACTGTTTTTT. The chain uses TRBV29-1 and TRBJ1-4, with TRBD1 matching 8 bases. Germline V lookup: CDR1 SQVTM, CDR2 ANQGSEA. The CDR3 extends over 14 amino acids. J gave up 8 bases and V 6 bases, and 11 bases lay outside the gene matches.

The chain employs TRBV19 and TRBJ2-1, with TRBD2 as a possible D gene (6 bases). V lost 6 bases and J lost 11, with 14 bases in between. CDR3 length: 12 amino acids. Germline CDR1 is LNHDA and CDR2 is SQIVND (reference sequence). The CDR3 sequence is CASRGVAVKQFF. In DNA form, the CDR3 reads TGTGCCAGTAGGGGAGTAGCGGTTAAGCAGTTCTTC.

This clone showed up just once. V usage is TRBV4-1 and J usage is TRBJ1-1; weak D call: TRBD1 (5 bases). The CDR3 is 13 residues long. CDR1 MGHRA and CDR2 YSYEKL come from the germline V gene. The ends were cut back, 0 bases at V and 8 bases at J, with 10 bases in the middle. The chain's CDR3 is CASSQDREGEAFF. CDR3 DNA sequence: TGCGCCAGCAGCCAAGATCGGGAGGGGGAAGCTTTCTTT.

With regard to this clone: Relative to the germline gene, one junction end is altered; a read error may explain this. The chain combines TRBV7-3 with TRBJ2-1; 7 nucleotides line up with TRBD2. Per germline, CDR1 SGHTA and CDR2 FQGTGA. The CDR3 covers 15 residues. CDR3 bases: TGTGCCAGCAGCTTAGGGCGGGAGAGGGGAAATGAGCAATTCTTC. The encoded protein is CASSLGRERGNEQFF.

The V call is TRBV2, the J call TRBJ2-1, with 11 bases that match TRBD2. This CDR3 spans 14 amino acids. CDR1 is SNHLY and CDR2 is FYNNEI in the germline V gene. V shed 8 bases, J shed 6 bases, and the junction held 6 bases outside the gene matches. The chain's CDR3 is CASGVSGRANEQFF. DNA of the CDR3: TGTGCCAGCGGGGTTAGCGGGAGGGCCAATGAGCAGTTCTTC.

V is TRBV7-9 and J is TRBJ2-5; TRBD1 matches at 8 bases. The junction had 9 bases not matched to a gene; V was cut back by 7 bases and J by 5 bases. The CDR3 has 14 amino acids. Germline V gene sequence: CDR1 SEHNR, CDR2 FQNEAQ (reference sequence). The CDR3 DNA is TGTGCCAGCACCCCGGACAGGGAGTATGAGACCCAGTACTTC. Residues: CASTPDREYETQYF. Full variable domain (missing parts from reference TRBV7-9 and TRBJ2-5): DTGVSQNPRHKITKRGQNVTFRCDPISEHNRLYWYRQTLGQGPEFLTYFQNEAQLEKSRLLSDRFSAERPKGSFSTLEIQRTEQGDSAMYLCASTPDREYETQYFGPGTRLLVL.

This chain joins TRBV3-1 (or the pseudogene TRBV3-2) and TRBJ1-1, with D hard to call. Germline-derived CDR1 and CDR2 are LGHDT and YNNKEL (reference sequence). This CDR3 is built from 13 residues. V gave up 1 base and J gave up 5 bases, with 8 bases separating them. CDR3 nucleotide sequence: TGTGCCAGCAGCCAAGCTACGGGAACTGAAGCTTTCTTT. Its translation is CASSQATGTEAFF.

In DNA form, the CDR3 reads TGCAGCGTTGAAGATTGGTTACCTAGCGGGAGTTATTACAATGAGCAGTTCTTC. The encoded protein is CSVEDWLPSGSYYNEQFF. The genes are TRBV29-1 and TRBJ2-1; TRBD2 matches at 10 bases. The ends lost 0 bases at V and 4 bases at J; junction bases unmatched: 12. The V gene's germline CDR1 is SQVTM and CDR2 ANQGSEA. This CDR3 region has 18 residues.

This sequence joins TRBV15 and TRBJ2-5, with D unclear. The CDR3 has 12 amino acids. V shed 2 bases and J shed 3 bases, with 4 bases lying between them. Germline V gives CDR1 LNHNV, CDR2 YYDKDF (reference sequence). The CDR3 region is CATSRQKETQYF. CDR3 coding DNA: TGTGCCACCAGCAGACAGAAAGAGACCCAGTACTTC. The full variable domain, rest sourced from reference TRBV15 and TRBJ2-5, is DAMVIQNPRYQVTQFGKPVTLSCSQTLNHNVMYWYQQKSSQAPKLLFHYYDKDFNNEADTPDNFQSRRPNTSFCFLDIRSPGLGDTAMYLCATSRQKETQYFGPGTRLLVL.

The chain recombines TRBV2 with TRBJ2-1; 7 bases are a match to TRBD1. CDR3 length: 13 amino acids. The ends lost 7 bases at V and 5 bases at J; junction bases unmatched: 5. Germline CDR1 reads SNHLY; CDR2 reads FYNNEI. The DNA of the CDR3 is TGTGCCAGCAAGTGGGACAGCAACAATGAGCAGTTCTTC. This gives the protein CASKWDSNNEQFF.

The gene calls are TRBV5-6 and TRBJ2-1; 12 positions agree with TRBD2. This CDR3 spans 16 amino acids. From germline, CDR1 is SGHDT and CDR2 YYEEEE. Losses at the gene ends were 4 bases for V and 3 bases for J; bases not matched to a gene: 5. CDR3 protein: CASSPGLAGLYNEQFF. The CDR3 bases are TGTGCCAGCAGCCCAGGACTAGCGGGACTCTACAATGAGCAGTTCTTC.

The sample holds one count of this clone. The rearrangement joins TRBV7-9 to TRBJ1-5; the D gene is possibly TRBD1 (6 bases). CDR1 is SEHNR, CDR2 FQNEAQ, per germline (reference sequence). Trimming shortened V by 5 bases and J by 6 bases, and 14 bases separated the two germline ends. CDR3 size: 14 residues. Here the CDR3 DNA reads TGTGCCAGCAGCCCGGGCCCAGGGGTTCAGCCCCAGCATTTT. Translated, it gives CASSPGPGVQPQHF.

The chain links TRBV2 to TRBJ2-7, with D possibly being TRBD2 (5 bases). Germline CDR1 SNHLY, CDR2 FYNNEI. Trimming pared 2 bases from V and 7 bases from J, leaving 12 bases between. The CDR3 covers 13 residues. In DNA form, the CDR3 reads TGTGCCAGCAGTGAAAACCGGGGTGGAGAGCAGTACTTC. Encoded protein: CASSENRGGEQYF.